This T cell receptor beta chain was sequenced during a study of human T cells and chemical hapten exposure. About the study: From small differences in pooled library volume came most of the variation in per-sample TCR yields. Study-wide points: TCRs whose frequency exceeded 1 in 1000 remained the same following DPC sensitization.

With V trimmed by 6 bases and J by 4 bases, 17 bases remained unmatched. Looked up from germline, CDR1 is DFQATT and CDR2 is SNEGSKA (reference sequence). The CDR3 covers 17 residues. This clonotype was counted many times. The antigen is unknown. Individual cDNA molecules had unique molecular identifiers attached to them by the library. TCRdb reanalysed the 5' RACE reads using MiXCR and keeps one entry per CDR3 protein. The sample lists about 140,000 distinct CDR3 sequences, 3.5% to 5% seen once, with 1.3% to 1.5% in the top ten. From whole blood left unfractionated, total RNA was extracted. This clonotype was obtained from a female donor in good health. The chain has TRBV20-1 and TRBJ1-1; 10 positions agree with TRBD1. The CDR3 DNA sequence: TGCAGTGCCCGCCATGTCCCGGGACAGGGGATAGGCACTGAAGCTTTCTTT. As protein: CSARHVPGQGIGTEAFF.